What follows describes a single T cell receptor (beta chain). Its antigen remains unidentified. These data belong to a study of shared clonotypes between healthy human individuals. Study-wide points: Generally, estimated richness proved larger in naive subsets than it did in memory subsets.

V lost 3 bases, J lost 6 bases, and 12 bases stayed unmatched. CDR3 length equals 17 residues. Germline-derived CDR1 and CDR2 are SSHAT and FNYEAQ (reference sequence). Naive CD8 populations comprised CD45RO-negative cells positively selected for CCR7, excluding terminally differentiated effector memory CD45RA+ cells. All donors qualified as healthy HIV-negative adults and had experienced no recent acute infections or vaccinations. Tens of thousands of T cell genomes, or about 0.2 ug DNA, went into the sorted-subset replicate PCRs. Repertoires were generated with immunoSEQ multiplex PCR, while TCRdb's copy carries only in-frame clones and drops some. Here the sample spans around 1,900,000 clones, 90% to 95% being singletons.

This receptor was taken from a man in his late teens or twenties in good health. Some clones in this sample may be carry-over from other donors' samples. The rearrangement links TRBV7-7 to TRBJ2-1, with 9 bases that match TRBD2. The sample consisted of naive CD8+ T cells from PBMCs. The CDR3 reads CASSLSVGTSLFNEQFF. In DNA form, the CDR3 reads TGTGCCAGCAGCTTGTCTGTAGGGACTAGCCTTTTCAATGAGCAGTTCTTC.